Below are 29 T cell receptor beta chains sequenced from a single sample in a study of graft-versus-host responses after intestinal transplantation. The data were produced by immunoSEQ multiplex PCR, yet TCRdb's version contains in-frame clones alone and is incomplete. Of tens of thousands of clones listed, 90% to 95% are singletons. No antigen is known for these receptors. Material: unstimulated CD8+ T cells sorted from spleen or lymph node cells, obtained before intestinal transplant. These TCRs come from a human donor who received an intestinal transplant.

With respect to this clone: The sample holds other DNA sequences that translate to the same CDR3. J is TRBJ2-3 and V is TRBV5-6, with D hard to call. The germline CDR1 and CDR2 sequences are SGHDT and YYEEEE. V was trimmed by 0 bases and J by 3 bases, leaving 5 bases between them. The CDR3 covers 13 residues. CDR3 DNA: TGTGCCAGCAGCTTGGCCGGGACAGATACGCAGTATTTT. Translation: CASSLAGTDTQYF.

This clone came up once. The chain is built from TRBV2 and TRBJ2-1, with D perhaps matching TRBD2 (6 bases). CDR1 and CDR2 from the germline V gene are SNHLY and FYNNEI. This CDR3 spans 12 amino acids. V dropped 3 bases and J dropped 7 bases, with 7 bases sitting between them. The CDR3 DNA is TGTGCCAGCAGTGATGCGGGGAATGAGCAGTTCTTC. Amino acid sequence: CASSDAGNEQFF.

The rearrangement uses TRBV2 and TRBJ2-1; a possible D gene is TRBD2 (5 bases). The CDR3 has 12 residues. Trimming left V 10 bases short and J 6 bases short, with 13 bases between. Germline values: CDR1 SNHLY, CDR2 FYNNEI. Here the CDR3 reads CATDNGINEQFF. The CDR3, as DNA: TGTGCCACCGACAACGGGATCAATGAGCAGTTCTTC.

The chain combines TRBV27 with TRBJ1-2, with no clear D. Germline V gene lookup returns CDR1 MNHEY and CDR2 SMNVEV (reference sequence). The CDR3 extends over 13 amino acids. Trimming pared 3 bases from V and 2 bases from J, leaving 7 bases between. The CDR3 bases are TGTGCCAGCAGTTTTAGTTCGAACTATGGCTACACCTTC. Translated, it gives CASSFSSNYGYTF.

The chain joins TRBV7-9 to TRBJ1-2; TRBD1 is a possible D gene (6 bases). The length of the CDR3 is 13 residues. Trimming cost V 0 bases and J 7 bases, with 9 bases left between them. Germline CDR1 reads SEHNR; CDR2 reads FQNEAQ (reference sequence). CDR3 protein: CASSLAQGRGYTF. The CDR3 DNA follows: TGTGCCAGCAGCTTAGCACAGGGACGTGGCTACACCTTC.

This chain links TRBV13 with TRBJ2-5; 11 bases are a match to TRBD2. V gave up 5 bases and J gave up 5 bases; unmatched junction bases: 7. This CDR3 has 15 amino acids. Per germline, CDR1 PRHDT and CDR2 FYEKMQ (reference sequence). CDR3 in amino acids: CASSISGGAGETQYF. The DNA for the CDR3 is TGTGCCAGCAGCATTAGCGGGGGGGCCGGGGAGACCCAGTACTTC.

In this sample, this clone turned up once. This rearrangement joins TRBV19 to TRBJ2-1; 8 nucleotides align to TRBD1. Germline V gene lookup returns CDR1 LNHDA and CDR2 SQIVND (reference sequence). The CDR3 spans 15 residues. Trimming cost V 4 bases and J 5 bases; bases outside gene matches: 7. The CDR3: CASSTRDRHNNEQFF. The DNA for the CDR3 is TGTGCCAGTAGTACCCGGGACAGGCATAACAATGAGCAGTTCTTC.

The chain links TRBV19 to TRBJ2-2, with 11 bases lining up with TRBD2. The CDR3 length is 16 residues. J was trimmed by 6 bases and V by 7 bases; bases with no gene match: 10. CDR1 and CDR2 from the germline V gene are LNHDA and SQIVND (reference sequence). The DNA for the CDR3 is TGTGCCAGTAACGGAAGGGGGACTAGCGGTTCCGGGGAGCTGTTTTTT. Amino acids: CASNGRGTSGSGELFF.

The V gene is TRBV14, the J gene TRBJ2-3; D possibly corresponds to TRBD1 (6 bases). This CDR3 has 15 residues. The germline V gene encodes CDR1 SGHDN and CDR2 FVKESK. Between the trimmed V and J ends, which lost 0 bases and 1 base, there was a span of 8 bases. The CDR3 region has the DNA TGTGCCAGCAGCCAAGAAGGGGGACGCACAGATACGCAGTATTTT. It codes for CASSQEGGRTDTQYF.

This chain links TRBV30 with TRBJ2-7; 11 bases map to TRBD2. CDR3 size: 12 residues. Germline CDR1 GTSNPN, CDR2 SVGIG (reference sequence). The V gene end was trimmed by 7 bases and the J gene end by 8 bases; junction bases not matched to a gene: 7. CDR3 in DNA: TGTGCCTACATACTAGCGGGAGCCCAGCAGTACTTC. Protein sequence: CAYILAGAQQYF.

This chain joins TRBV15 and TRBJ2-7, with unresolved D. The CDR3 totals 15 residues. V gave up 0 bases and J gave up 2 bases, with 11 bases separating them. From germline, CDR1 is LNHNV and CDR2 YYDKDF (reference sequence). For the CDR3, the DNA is TGTGCCACCAGCAGAGAATATAACGGAGCCTACGAGCAGTACTTC. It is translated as CATSREYNGAYEQYF.

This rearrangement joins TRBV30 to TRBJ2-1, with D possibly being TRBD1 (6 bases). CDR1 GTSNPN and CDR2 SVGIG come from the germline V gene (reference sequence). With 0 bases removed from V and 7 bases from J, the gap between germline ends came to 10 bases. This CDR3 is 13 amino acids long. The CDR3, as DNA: TGTGCCTGGAGTGTACTAACAGGGAATGAGCAGTTCTTC. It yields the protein CAWSVLTGNEQFF.

DNA for the CDR3: TGTGCCAGCCCCCAACCGGGGACAGCTTCCTACGAGCAGTACTTC. Amino acid sequence: CASPQPGTASYEQYF. V gene TRBV28 combines with J gene TRBJ2-7; 7 nucleotides align to TRBD1. The V segment lost 8 bases and the J segment 1 base; nucleotides outside the gene matches: 11. This CDR3 spans 15 amino acids. Germline values: CDR1 MDHEN, CDR2 SYDVKM.

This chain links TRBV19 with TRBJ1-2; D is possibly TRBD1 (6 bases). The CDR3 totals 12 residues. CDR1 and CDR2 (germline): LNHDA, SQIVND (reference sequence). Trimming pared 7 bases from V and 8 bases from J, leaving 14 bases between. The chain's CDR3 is CASNLQGSGYTF. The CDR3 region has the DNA TGTGCCAGTAACTTACAGGGAAGCGGCTACACCTTC.

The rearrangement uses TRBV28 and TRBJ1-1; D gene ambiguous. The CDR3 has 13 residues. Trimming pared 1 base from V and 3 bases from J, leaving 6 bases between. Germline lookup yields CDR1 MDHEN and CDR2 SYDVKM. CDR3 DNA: TGTGCCAGCAGTTTATCTCGGGACACTGAAGCTTTCTTT. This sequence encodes CASSLSRDTEAFF.

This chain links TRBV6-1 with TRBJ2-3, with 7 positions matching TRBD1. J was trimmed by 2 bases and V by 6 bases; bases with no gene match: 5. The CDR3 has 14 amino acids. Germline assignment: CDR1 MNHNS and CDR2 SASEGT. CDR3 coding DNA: TGTGCCAGCAGGAGGGACAGCACCACAGATACGCAGTATTTT. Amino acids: CASRRDSTTDTQYF.

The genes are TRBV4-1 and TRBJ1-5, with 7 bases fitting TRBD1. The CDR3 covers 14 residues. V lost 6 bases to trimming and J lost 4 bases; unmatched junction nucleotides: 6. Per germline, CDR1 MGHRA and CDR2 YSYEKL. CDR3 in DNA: TGCGCCAGCAGTCTCCGGACAGGAAATCAGCCCCAGCATTTT. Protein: CASSLRTGNQPQHF.

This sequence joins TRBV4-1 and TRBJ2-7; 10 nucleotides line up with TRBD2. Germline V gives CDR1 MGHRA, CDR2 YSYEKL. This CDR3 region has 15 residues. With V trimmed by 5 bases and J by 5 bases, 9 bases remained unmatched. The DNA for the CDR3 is TGCGCCAGCAGCTCAAGCGGGAGGGCCCAAAACGAGCAGTACTTC. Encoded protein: CASSSSGRAQNEQYF.

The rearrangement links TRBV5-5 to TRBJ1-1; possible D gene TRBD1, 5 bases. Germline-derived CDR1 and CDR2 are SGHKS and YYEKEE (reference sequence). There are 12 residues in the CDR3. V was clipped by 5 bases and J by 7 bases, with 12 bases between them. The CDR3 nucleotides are TGTGCCAGCAGGTCGGCCAGGGTTGAAGCTTTCTTT. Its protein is CASRSARVEAFF.

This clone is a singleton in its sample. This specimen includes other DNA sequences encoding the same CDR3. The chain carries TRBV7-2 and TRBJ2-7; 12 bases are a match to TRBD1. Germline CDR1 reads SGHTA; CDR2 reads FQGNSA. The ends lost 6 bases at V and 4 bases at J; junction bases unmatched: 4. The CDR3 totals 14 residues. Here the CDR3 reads CASSPGQGAYEQYF. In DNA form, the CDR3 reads TGTGCCAGCAGTCCGGGACAGGGGGCTTACGAGCAGTACTTC. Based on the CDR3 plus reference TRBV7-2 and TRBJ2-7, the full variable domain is GAGVSQSPSNKVTEKGKDVELRCDPISGHTALYWYRQSLGQGLEFLIYFQGNSAPDKSGLPSDRFSAERTGGSVSTLTIQRTQQEDSAVYLCASSPGQGAYEQYFGPGTRLTVT.

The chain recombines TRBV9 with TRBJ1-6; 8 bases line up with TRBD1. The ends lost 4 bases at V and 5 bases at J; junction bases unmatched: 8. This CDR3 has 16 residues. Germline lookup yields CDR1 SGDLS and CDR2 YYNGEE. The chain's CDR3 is CASSPRTGPDNSPLHF. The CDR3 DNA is TGTGCCAGCAGCCCTCGGACAGGGCCTGATAATTCACCCCTCCACTTT.

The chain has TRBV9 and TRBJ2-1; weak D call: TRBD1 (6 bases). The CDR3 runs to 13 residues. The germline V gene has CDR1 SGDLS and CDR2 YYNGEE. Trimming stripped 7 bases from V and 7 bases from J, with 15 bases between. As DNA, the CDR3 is TGTGCCAGCGCCCAGGGGAATGCGAATGAGCAGTTCTTC. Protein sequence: CASAQGNANEQFF.

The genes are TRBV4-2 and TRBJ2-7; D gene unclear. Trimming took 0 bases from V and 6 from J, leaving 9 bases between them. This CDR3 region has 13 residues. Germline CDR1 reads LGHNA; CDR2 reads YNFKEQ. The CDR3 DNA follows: TGTGCCAGCAGCCAAGACTCCAGGTCCGAGCAGTACTTC. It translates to CASSQDSRSEQYF.

The CDR3 loop reads CASSSRTGGYGYTF. CDR3 DNA sequence: TGTGCCAGCAGCTCTCGGACAGGAGGGTATGGCTACACCTTC. The J gene is TRBJ1-2, the V gene TRBV5-4; 7 bases map to TRBD1. Germline CDR1 and CDR2: SGHNT and YYREEE (reference sequence). The J segment lost 5 bases and the V segment lost 3 bases, leaving 7 bases of the junction unmatched. The CDR3 runs 14 residues.

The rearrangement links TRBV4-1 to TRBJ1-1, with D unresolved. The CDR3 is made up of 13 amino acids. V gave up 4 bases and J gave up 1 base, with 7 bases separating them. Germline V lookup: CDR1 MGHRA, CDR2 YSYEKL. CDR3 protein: CASSPLGNTEAFF. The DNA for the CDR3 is TGCGCCAGCAGCCCACTAGGGAACACTGAAGCTTTCTTT.

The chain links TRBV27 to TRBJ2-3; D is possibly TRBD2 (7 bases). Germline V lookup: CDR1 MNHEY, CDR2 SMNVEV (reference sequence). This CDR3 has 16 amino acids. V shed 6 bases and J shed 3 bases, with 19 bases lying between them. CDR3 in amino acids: CASSLVGRGPTDTQYF. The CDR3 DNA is TGTGCCAGCAGCCTAGTTGGGCGGGGGCCAACAGATACGCAGTATTTT.

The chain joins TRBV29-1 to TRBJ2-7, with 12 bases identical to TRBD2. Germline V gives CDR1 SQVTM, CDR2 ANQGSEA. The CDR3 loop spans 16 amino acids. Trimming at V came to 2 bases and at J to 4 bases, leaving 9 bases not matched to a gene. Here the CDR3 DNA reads TGCAGCGTTGAACTAGCGGGGGGGGCAATCTCGTACGAGCAGTACTTC. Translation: CSVELAGGAISYEQYF.

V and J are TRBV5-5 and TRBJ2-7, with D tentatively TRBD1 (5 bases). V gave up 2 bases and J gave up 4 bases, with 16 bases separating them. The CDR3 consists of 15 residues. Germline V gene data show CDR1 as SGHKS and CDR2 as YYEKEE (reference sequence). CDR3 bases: TGTGCCAGCAGCTTTTCGGCAGGGTCTGGGTACGAGCAGTACTTC. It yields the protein CASSFSAGSGYEQYF.

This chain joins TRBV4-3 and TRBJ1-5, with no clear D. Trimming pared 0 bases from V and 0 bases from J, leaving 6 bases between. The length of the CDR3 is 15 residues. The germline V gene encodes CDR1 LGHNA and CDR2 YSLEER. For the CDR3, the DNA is TGCGCCAGCAGCCAAGATAGATTTAGCAATCAGCCCCAGCATTTT. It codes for CASSQDRFSNQPQHF.